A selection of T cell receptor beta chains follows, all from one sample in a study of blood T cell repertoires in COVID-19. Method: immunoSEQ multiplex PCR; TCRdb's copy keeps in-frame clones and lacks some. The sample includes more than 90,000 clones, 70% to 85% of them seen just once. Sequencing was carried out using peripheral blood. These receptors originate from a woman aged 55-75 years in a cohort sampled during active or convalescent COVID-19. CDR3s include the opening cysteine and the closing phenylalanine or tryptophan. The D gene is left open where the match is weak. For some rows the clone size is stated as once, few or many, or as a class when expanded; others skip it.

CDR3 DNA: TGCGCCAGCAGGCCACAGGGGACCGGGGAGCTGTTTTTT; CDR3 protein: CASRPQGTGELFF; CDR3 length: 13; J gene: TRBJ2-2; clone size: NA; D gene: TRBD1; V gene: TRBV5-1
CDR3 DNA: TGCGCCAGCAGCGTAGAACGGGGGACCGCCTACGAGCAGTACTTC; CDR3 protein: CASSVERGTAYEQYF; CDR3 length: 15; J gene: TRBJ2-7; clone size: few; D gene: NA; V gene: TRBV5-1
CDR3 DNA: TGTGCCAGCAGCCATCTAGGGACAGGGGATTCACCCCTCCACTTT; CDR3 protein: CASSHLGTGDSPLHF; CDR3 length: 15; J gene: TRBJ1-6; clone size: NA; D gene: TRBD1; V gene: TRBV3-1/TRBV3-2
CDR3 DNA: TGTGCCAGCAGAGTAGACAGGGGGAGTGAAAAACTGTTTTTT; CDR3 protein: CASRVDRGSEKLFF; CDR3 length: 14; J gene: TRBJ1-4; clone size: NA; D gene: TRBD1; V gene: TRBV2
CDR3 DNA: TGTGCCAGTAGTATAGGTACACTTGGGAGCTCCTACAATGAGCAGTTCTTC; CDR3 protein: CASSIGTLGSSYNEQFF; CDR3 length: 17; J gene: TRBJ2-1; clone size: once; D gene: NA; V gene: TRBV19
CDR3 DNA: TGTGCCATCAGCGCGCGGACAGACTATGGCTACACCTTC; CDR3 protein: CAISARTDYGYTF; CDR3 length: 13; J gene: TRBJ1-2; clone size: few; D gene: NA; V gene: TRBV10-3
CDR3 DNA: TGTGCCAGCAGCCCGACAGGGGGGGAGGAGACCCAGTACTTC; CDR3 protein: CASSPTGGEETQYF; CDR3 length: 14; J gene: TRBJ2-5; clone size: NA; D gene: TRBD1; V gene: TRBV7-7
CDR3 DNA: TGTGCCAGCAGCGGGACCTACGAGCAGTACTTC; CDR3 protein: CASSGTYEQYF; CDR3 length: 11; J gene: TRBJ2-7; clone size: NA; D gene: NA; V gene: TRBV6-5
CDR3 DNA: TGTGCCAGCAGCGGGACACAACAAGAGACCCAGTACTTC; CDR3 protein: CASSGTQQETQYF; CDR3 length: 13; J gene: TRBJ2-5; clone size: NA; D gene: NA; V gene: TRBV6-5
CDR3 DNA: TGTGCCAGCAGCTCGGGACAGTACGAGCAGTACTTC; CDR3 protein: CASSSGQYEQYF; CDR3 length: 12; J gene: TRBJ2-7; clone size: NA; D gene: TRBD1; V gene: TRBV11-3
CDR3 DNA: TGTGCCTGGAGTGACAATGGAAACACCATATATTTT; CDR3 protein: CAWSDNGNTIYF; CDR3 length: 12; J gene: TRBJ1-3; clone size: NA; D gene: NA; V gene: TRBV30
CDR3 DNA: TGTGCCAGCAGCCCAAGTACAGCCTATGGCTACACCTTC; CDR3 protein: CASSPSTAYGYTF; CDR3 length: 13; J gene: TRBJ1-2; clone size: NA; D gene: NA; V gene: TRBV9
CDR3 DNA: TGCGCCAGCAGCCAAGACCACAGGGACAGGGAGCCCCAGCATTTT; CDR3 protein: CASSQDHRDREPQHF; CDR3 length: 15; J gene: TRBJ1-5; clone size: once; D gene: TRBD1; V gene: TRBV4-1
CDR3 DNA: TGTGCCAATCCCCGCGGGACAGGGGACAATCAGCCCCAGCATTTT; CDR3 protein: CANPRGTGDNQPQHF; CDR3 length: 15; J gene: TRBJ1-5; clone size: NA; D gene: TRBD1; V gene: TRBV27
CDR3 DNA: TGTGCCTGGAGTGTAGGGTCAGGGAGGAACTACTTATACAATGAGCAGTTCTTC; CDR3 protein: CAWSVGSGRNYLYNEQFF; CDR3 length: 18; J gene: TRBJ2-1; clone size: NA; D gene: NA; V gene: TRBV30
CDR3 DNA: TGCGCCAGCAGCTTGTTCTCTGGACAGGGGGCTTTGGGGGAGCAGTACTTC; CDR3 protein: CASSLFSGQGALGEQYF; CDR3 length: 17; J gene: TRBJ2-7; clone size: few; D gene: TRBD1; V gene: TRBV5-1
CDR3 DNA: TGCGCCAGCAGCCACCACGACGGACTAGCCTACGTCTTGGAGGAGCAGTTCTTC; CDR3 protein: CASSHHDGLAYVLEEQFF; CDR3 length: 18; J gene: TRBJ2-1; clone size: NA; D gene: TRBD2; V gene: TRBV4-3
CDR3 DNA: TGTGCCAGCAGCTTAGATGCCAGCGGGGTAGTGACCCAGTACTTC; CDR3 protein: CASSLDASGVVTQYF; CDR3 length: 15; J gene: TRBJ2-5; clone size: NA; D gene: TRBD2; V gene: TRBV11-2
CDR3 DNA: TGTGCCACCCAGGGTGACCGCTATAATTCACCCCTCCACTTT; CDR3 protein: CATQGDRYNSPLHF; CDR3 length: 14; J gene: TRBJ1-6; clone size: NA; D gene: NA; V gene: TRBV24-1
CDR3 DNA: TGTGCCAGCAGTGAAACCGGGACACGGACTGGGGATACGCAGTATTTT; CDR3 protein: CASSETGTRTGDTQYF; CDR3 length: 16; J gene: TRBJ2-3; clone size: NA; D gene: NA; V gene: TRBV7-3
CDR3 DNA: TGTGCCAGCAGCTTGGGACAGGGTCGTCAGCCCCAGCATTTT; CDR3 protein: CASSLGQGRQPQHF; CDR3 length: 14; J gene: TRBJ1-5; clone size: NA; D gene: TRBD1; V gene: TRBV5-6
CDR3 DNA: TGTGCCAGCAGCCATAGGCTAGCGGGGGCCTACGAGCAGTACTTC; CDR3 protein: CASSHRLAGAYEQYF; CDR3 length: 15; J gene: TRBJ2-7; clone size: once; D gene: TRBD2; V gene: TRBV3-1/TRBV3-2
CDR3 DNA: TGTGCCAGCAGCGTAGTGGTAGGAGAGCCCATTAACTATGGCTACACCTTC; CDR3 protein: CASSVVVGEPINYGYTF; CDR3 length: 17; J gene: TRBJ1-2; clone size: NA; D gene: NA; V gene: TRBV9
CDR3 DNA: TGTGCCAGCAGCCACGGGACAGTACCCTATGGCTACACCTTC; CDR3 protein: CASSHGTVPYGYTF; CDR3 length: 14; J gene: TRBJ1-2; clone size: NA; D gene: TRBD1; V gene: TRBV3-1/TRBV3-2
CDR3 DNA: TGTGCCAGCAGCTTAGTATCAGGGGGACGCTATGGCTACACCTTC; CDR3 protein: CASSLVSGGRYGYTF; CDR3 length: 15; J gene: TRBJ1-2; clone size: NA; D gene: TRBD1; V gene: TRBV7-2
CDR3 DNA: TGTGCCAGCAGGGCGACAGTCCAAGCTAACTATGGCTACACCTTC; CDR3 protein: CASRATVQANYGYTF; CDR3 length: 15; J gene: TRBJ1-2; clone size: NA; D gene: NA; V gene: TRBV11-2
CDR3 DNA: TGTGCCAGCAGCTTAGACAGGGCGAACACTGAAGCTTTCTTT; CDR3 protein: CASSLDRANTEAFF; CDR3 length: 14; J gene: TRBJ1-1; clone size: once; D gene: NA; V gene: TRBV7-2
CDR3 DNA: TGCGCCAGCAGCTTGGGGGCTAGCGGGGGCATGGGTACGCAGTATTTT; CDR3 protein: CASSLGASGGMGTQYF; CDR3 length: 16; J gene: TRBJ2-3; clone size: NA; D gene: TRBD2; V gene: TRBV5-1
CDR3 DNA: TGTGCCAGCAGTTTGTTGACAGGGGGCAATGGCTACACCTTC; CDR3 protein: CASSLLTGGNGYTF; CDR3 length: 14; J gene: TRBJ1-2; clone size: NA; D gene: TRBD1; V gene: TRBV28
CDR3 DNA: TGTGCCAGCAGCTCGACCATGGCCGGGAGAGAGAATTCACCCCTCCACTTT; CDR3 protein: CASSSTMAGRENSPLHF; CDR3 length: 17; J gene: TRBJ1-6; clone size: few; D gene: NA; V gene: TRBV7-2
CDR3 DNA: TGTGCCATCAGCCGGGGACAGGGAGGCACCGGGGAGCTGTTTTTT; CDR3 protein: CAISRGQGGTGELFF; CDR3 length: 15; J gene: TRBJ2-2; clone size: NA; D gene: TRBD1; V gene: TRBV10-3
CDR3 DNA: TGTGCCAGTAGTTTTCTGGCAGATGCTGAAGCTTTCTTT; CDR3 protein: CASSFLADAEAFF; CDR3 length: 13; J gene: TRBJ1-1; clone size: NA; D gene: NA; V gene: TRBV19
CDR3 DNA: TGTGCCAGCAGCTTGCCTAGCGGGGGATTAGAGACCCAGTACTTC; CDR3 protein: CASSLPSGGLETQYF; CDR3 length: 15; J gene: TRBJ2-5; clone size: NA; D gene: TRBD2; V gene: TRBV7-9
CDR3 DNA: TGTGCCAGCACCCACCGGGTACCTAATTCACCCCTCCACTTT; CDR3 protein: CASTHRVPNSPLHF; CDR3 length: 14; J gene: TRBJ1-6; clone size: NA; D gene: NA; V gene: TRBV7-2
CDR3 DNA: TGTGCCAGCAGTGAGTCGGGACAATTACAAGAGACCCAGTACTTC; CDR3 protein: CASSESGQLQETQYF; CDR3 length: 15; J gene: TRBJ2-5; clone size: NA; D gene: NA; V gene: TRBV2
CDR3 DNA: TGCGCCAGCAGCAGGGACAGCCTCTCGAACACTGAAGCTTTCTTT; CDR3 protein: CASSRDSLSNTEAFF; CDR3 length: 15; J gene: TRBJ1-1; clone size: NA; D gene: TRBD1; V gene: TRBV5-1
CDR3 DNA: TGTGCCAGCAGCCCGGGCGGGTCCGTAGGAGGCACAGATACGCAGTATTTT; CDR3 protein: CASSPGGSVGGTDTQYF; CDR3 length: 17; J gene: TRBJ2-3; clone size: NA; D gene: NA; V gene: TRBV5-4
CDR3 DNA: TGTGCCAGCAGTCCACAGGGAAACTATGGCTACACCTTC; CDR3 protein: CASSPQGNYGYTF; CDR3 length: 13; J gene: TRBJ1-2; clone size: NA; D gene: NA; V gene: TRBV2
CDR3 DNA: TGTGCTAGTGGTTCGACATCTCAGGGAGGTAGAACTGAAGCTTTCTTT; CDR3 protein: CASGSTSQGGRTEAFF; CDR3 length: 16; J gene: TRBJ1-1; clone size: NA; D gene: NA; V gene: TRBV12-5
CDR3 DNA: TGTGCCACCAGCGCAGGGACAAACTATGGCTACACCTTC; CDR3 protein: CATSAGTNYGYTF; CDR3 length: 13; J gene: TRBJ1-2; clone size: few; D gene: NA; V gene: TRBV15
CDR3 DNA: TGCAGCGTTGGGGCAGGCAGGGATACGCAGTATTTT; CDR3 protein: CSVGAGRDTQYF; CDR3 length: 12; J gene: TRBJ2-3; clone size: few; D gene: NA; V gene: TRBV29-1